This TCR beta chain was captured in a study of OX40 agonist ivuxolimab in advanced cancers. The wider study: Earlier anti-PD-1, anti-PD-L1 or anti-CTLA-4 therapy was permitted; about 44% had received some.

TCRdb keeps only in-frame clones here, not all; method: immunoSEQ multiplex PCR. This sample has approximately 60,000 clones, with almost 85% found just once. There are 18 residues in the CDR3. Germline-derived CDR1 and CDR2 are MNHEY and SMNVEV (reference sequence). Trimming removed 4 bases from V and 1 base from J, with 20 bases in between. This clone was found once. The rearrangement links TRBV27 to TRBJ2-1; a weak D match, TRBD2 (6 bases). This sequence originates from an adult with an advanced solid tumor such as melanoma, head and neck, liver or kidney cancer. This material consisted of CD4+ or CD8+ T cells sorted from blood, taken in a trial of the OX40 agonist ivuxolimab. The CDR3 spells CASSSRGPGDGSYNEQFF. CDR3 bases: TGTGCCAGCAGTTCACGCGGGCCGGGAGATGGGTCCTACAATGAGCAGTTCTTC.